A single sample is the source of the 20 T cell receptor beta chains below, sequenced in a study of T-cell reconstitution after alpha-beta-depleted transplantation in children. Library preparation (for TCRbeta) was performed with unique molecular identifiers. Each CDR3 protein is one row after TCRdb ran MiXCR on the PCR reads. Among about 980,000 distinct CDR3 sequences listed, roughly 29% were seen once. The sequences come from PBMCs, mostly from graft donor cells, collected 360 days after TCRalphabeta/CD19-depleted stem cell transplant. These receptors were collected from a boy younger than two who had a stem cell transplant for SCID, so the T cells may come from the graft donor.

The CDR3 DNA reads as TGCAGCGTTGGGGCTAGCGGGGGTTACAATGAGCAGTTCTTC. As protein: CSVGASGGYNEQFF. This rearrangement joins TRBV29-1 to TRBJ2-1; TRBD2 agrees at 10 bases. The CDR3 has 14 amino acids. Per germline, CDR1 SQVTM and CDR2 ANQGSEA. After removal of 4 bases from V and 4 bases from J, the junction contained 4 bases not matched to a gene.

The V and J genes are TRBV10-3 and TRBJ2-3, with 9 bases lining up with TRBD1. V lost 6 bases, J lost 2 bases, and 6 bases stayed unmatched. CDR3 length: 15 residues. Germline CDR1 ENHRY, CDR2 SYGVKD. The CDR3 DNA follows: TGTGCCATCAGAGGACAGGGGCTGTCCACAGATACGCAGTATTTT. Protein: CAIRGQGLSTDTQYF.

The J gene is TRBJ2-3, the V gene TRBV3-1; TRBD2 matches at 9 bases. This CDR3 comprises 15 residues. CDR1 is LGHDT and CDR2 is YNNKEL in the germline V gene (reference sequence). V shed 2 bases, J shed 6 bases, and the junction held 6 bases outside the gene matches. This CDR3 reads CASSQTSGPLDTQYF. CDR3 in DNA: TGTGCCAGCAGCCAAACTAGCGGGCCGTTGGATACGCAGTATTTT.

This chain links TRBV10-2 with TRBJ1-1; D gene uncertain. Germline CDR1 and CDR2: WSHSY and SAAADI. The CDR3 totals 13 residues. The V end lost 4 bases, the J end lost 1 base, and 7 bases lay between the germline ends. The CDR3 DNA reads TGCGCCAGCAGTGTGGTCGAGAACACTGAAGCTTTCTTT. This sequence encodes CASSVVENTEAFF.

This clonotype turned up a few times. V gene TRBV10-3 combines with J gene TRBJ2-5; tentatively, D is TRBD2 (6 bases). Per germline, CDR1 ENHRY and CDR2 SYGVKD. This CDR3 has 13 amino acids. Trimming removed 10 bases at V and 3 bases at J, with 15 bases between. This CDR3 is CATQGGTEETQYF. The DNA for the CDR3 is TGTGCCACCCAGGGAGGAACAGAAGAGACCCAGTACTTC.

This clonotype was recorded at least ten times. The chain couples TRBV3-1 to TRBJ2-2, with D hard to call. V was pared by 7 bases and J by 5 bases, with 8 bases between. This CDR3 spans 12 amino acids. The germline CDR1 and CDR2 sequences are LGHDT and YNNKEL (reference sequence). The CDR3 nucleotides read TGTGCCAGCATCTCGGTTACCGGGGAGCTGTTTTTT. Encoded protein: CASISVTGELFF.

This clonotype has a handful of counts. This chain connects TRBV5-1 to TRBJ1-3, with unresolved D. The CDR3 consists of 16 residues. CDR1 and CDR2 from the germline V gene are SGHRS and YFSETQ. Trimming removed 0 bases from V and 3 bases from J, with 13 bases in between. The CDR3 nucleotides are TGCGCCAGCAGCTTGGGTGGCCCCACCGTTGGAAACACCATATATTTT. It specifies CASSLGGPTVGNTIYF.

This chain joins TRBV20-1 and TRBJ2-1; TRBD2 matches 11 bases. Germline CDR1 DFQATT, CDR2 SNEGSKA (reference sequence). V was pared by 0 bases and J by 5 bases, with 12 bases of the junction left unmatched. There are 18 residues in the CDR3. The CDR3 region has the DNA TGCAGTGCTAGAGATTTTCTCGGATGGACTAGCGGGCACAATGAGCAGTTCTTC. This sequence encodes CSARDFLGWTSGHNEQFF.

The CDR3 is CSAGQVLYEQYF. In nucleotides, the CDR3 is TGCAGCGCCGGACAGGTTCTGTACGAGCAGTACTTC. V and J are TRBV29-1 and TRBJ2-7; 7 nucleotides agree with TRBD1. CDR3 length: 12 residues. CDR1 SQVTM and CDR2 ANQGSEA come from the germline V gene. V lost 7 bases and J lost 4; bases outside the gene matches: 7.

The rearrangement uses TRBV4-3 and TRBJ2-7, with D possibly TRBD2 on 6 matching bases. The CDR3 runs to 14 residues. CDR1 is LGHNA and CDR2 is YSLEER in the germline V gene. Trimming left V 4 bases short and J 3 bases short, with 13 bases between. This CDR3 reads CASSRGDWDYEQYF. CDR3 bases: TGCGCCAGCAGCCGGGGGGACTGGGACTACGAGCAGTACTTC.

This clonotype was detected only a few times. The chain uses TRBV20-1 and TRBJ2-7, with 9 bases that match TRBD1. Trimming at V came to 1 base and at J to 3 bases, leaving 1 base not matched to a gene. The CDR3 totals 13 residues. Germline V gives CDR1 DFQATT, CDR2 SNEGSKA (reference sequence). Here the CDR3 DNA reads TGCAGTGCTAGAGGGGACAGGGACTACGAGCAGTACTTC. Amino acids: CSARGDRDYEQYF.

CDR3 amino acids: CASSPDGALRETF. The CDR3 DNA is TGCGCCAGCAGCCCGGACGGAGCTCTTCGGGAAACCTTC. J is TRBJ1-2 and V is TRBV5-1; D is unresolved. Germline values: CDR1 SGHRS, CDR2 YFSETQ. Trimming shortened V by 4 bases and J by 14 bases, and 21 bases separated the two germline ends. The CDR3 sequence is 13 residues long.

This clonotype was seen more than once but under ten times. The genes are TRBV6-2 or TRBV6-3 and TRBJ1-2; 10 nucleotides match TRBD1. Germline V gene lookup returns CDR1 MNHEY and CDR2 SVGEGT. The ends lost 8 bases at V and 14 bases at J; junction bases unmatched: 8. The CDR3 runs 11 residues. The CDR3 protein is CASGPDRGRTF. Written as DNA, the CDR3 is TGTGCCAGCGGGCCGGACAGGGGGAGGACCTTC.

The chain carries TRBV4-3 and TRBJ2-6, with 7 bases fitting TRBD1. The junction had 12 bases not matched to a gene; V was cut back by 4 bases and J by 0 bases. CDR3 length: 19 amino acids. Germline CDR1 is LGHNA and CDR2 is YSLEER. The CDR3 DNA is TGCGCCAGCAGCCGGTCCCCTCGACAGGGTTTCTCTGGGGCCAACGTCCTGACTTTC. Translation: CASSRSPRQGFSGANVLTF.

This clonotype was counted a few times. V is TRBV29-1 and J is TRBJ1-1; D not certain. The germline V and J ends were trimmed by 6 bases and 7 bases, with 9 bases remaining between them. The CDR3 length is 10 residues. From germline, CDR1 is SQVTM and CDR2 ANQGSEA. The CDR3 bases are TGCAGCGTGGGCCCTATTGAAGCTTTCTTT. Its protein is CSVGPIEAFF.

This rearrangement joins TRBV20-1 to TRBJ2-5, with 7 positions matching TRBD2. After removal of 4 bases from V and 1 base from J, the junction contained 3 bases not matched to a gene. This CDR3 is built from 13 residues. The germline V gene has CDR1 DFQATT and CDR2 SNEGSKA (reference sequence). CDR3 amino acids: CSAKGLVQETQYF. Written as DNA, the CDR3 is TGCAGTGCTAAAGGACTAGTCCAAGAGACCCAGTACTTC.

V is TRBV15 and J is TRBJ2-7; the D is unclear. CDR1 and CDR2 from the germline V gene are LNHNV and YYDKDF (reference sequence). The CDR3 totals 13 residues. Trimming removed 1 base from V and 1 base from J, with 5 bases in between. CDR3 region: CATSRGTSYEQYF. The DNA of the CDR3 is TGTGCCACCAGCAGAGGAACTTCCTACGAGCAGTACTTC.

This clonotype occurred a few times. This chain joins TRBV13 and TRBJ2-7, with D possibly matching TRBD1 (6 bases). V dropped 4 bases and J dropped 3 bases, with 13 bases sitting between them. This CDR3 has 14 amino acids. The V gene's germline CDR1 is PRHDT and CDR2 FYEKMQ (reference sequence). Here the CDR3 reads CASSSGAQLYEQYF. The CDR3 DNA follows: TGTGCCAGCAGCTCAGGGGCCCAGCTCTACGAGCAGTACTTC.

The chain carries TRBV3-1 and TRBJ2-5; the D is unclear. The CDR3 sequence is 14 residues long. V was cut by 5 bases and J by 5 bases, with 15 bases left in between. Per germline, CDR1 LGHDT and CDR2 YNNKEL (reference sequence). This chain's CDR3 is CASSFHVGGETQYF. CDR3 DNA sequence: TGTGCCAGCAGCTTCCACGTCGGTGGTGAGACCCAGTACTTC.

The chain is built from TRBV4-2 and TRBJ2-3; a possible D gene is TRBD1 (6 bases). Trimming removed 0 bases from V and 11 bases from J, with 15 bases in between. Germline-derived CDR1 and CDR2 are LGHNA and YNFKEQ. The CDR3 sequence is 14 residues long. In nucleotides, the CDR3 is TGTGCCAGCAGCCAAGACTTTGGGGGCTGGGAGCAGTATTTT. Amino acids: CASSQDFGGWEQYF.